This T cell receptor (beta chain) came from a study of shared clonotypes between healthy human individuals (TCRdb year 2020). For the wider study: The cohort comprised two women and a few men aged 18 to 49 years. For each donor, three plates each were used for CD4 naive and CD4 memory, two plates were used for CD8 naive, and one plate was used for CD8 memory. To estimate repertoire size and how much clonotypes are shared between individuals, the study performed deep sequencing of blood TCR repertoires from 4 to 6 healthy adults. Different laboratories and diverse techniques were used to prepare libraries and sequence TCR repertoires, to increase sequencing depth and limit assay-specific biases. Between about 0.8 and 8.9 billion PBMCs per donor were obtained by leukapheresis.

This clone was seen a handful of times. Its antigen remains undetermined. No base-level quality is on record; no much larger clone is a single base apart. Other nucleotide sequences in the sample specify the same CDR3. Using the deep immunoSEQ assay, multiplex PCR amplified TCR CDR3 regions from genomic DNA. Extracted genomic DNA from each cell subset was spread evenly across all wells of several immunoSEQ 96-well plates, with each plate serving as a replicate. For sorted subsets, each replicate PCR was loaded with 200 ng genomic DNA, equivalent to some 31,000 T cell genomes. Purified libraries were measured with a Qubit 3.0 fluorometer, size-checked on a Bioanalyzer 2100, and measured again with the KAPA Library Quantification kit. A separate single-read 150-cycle Illumina NextSeq 550 flow cell was used to sequence each immunoSEQ 96-well plate. As for the original processing: The immunoSEQ output contained only junctional sequences without quality scores, so filtering could not match that applied to full-length reads. To assign V/J genes and CDR3, sequences were annotated using PyIR, a Python wrapper for IgBLAST v1.9, with IMGT germline references. Reads with weak V/J assignments (E-value above 1e-6), missing CDR3, stop codons, out-of-frame junctions, or ambiguous translated residues were removed. A V3J clonotype was defined by an identical inferred V gene, J gene, and CDR3 amino acid sequence. Percentage overlap between repertoires was calculated by dividing the number of shared unique clonotypes by the size of the smaller repertoire. Richness of each repertoire was evaluated using RTK rarefaction, the Chao1 estimator, and Recon v2.1 estimates of unobserved clonotypes. Generation probabilities were computed with OLGA for all TCRbeta clonotypes obtained by the gDNA method from a handful of donors. In its TCRdb copy, this immuneACCESS table keeps in-frame sequences only and misses some clones. Where compared with another copy, unresolved V genes explain less than half of these, and the others have no known cause. That table gives V, J and clone size, and the DNA gave D and trimming. The sample includes hundreds of thousands of clones, with around 90% observed a single time. The ten largest account for about 24% of the sample.

The germline V gene encodes CDR1 SGHVS and CDR2 FQNEAQ. The CDR3 measures 12 amino acids from cysteine to phenylalanine. The entry retains the CDR3 DNA only, 36 bases that are in frame from base 1. V is clipped by 4 bases and J by 4 bases, and the sequence between their germline boundaries is 5 bases long. For the CD8 naive samples, CD45RO-negative cells were positively selected for CCR7, yielding a CD45RA+CCR7+ population from which TemRA cells were excluded. The donors were healthy, HIV-negative adults with no recently reported acute infections or vaccinations. Every donor was a Caucasian adult residing in Nashville, Tennessee, USA. Blood was obtained by leukapheresis, after which PBMCs were separated by Ficoll-Histopaque density gradient centrifugation and cryopreserved in liquid nitrogen vapor phase. Purity and quantity of every magnetically sorted T cell population were checked by analytical flow cytometry. Genomic DNA was isolated from every sorted fraction and measured by UV absorbance on a Nanodrop 2000c.

Results and caveats for the whole study, not just this receptor: Pairwise subsampling led to the expectation that sequencing depth would affect the degree of clonotype sharing among donors. Higher generation probabilities were observed for clonotypes shared by all four sorted-subset donors than for non-shared clonotypes. Sampling was limited to blood, and TCR repertoires in tissue likely differ from TCR repertoires in blood. Even with the large sequencing depth, rarefaction of the sorted-subset datasets indicated that sequencing was incomplete. Naive subsets generally had larger estimated clonotype richness than memory subsets did. Because the study included only a small number of donors, the genetic and exposure-history diversity represented was limited. When a few donors were compared, the shared fraction of clonotypes was around 5% for naive CD4, approximately 3.3% for naive CD8, 2.3% for memory CD4, and less than 0.45% for memory CD8.

The V and J genes are TRBV7-8 and TRBJ2-1, with the D gene not confidently named. The specimen was naive CD8+ T cells sorted from blood. The cell subset or site label corresponds to: CD45RA+CCR7+. This clonotype was sampled from a man younger than 40 in good health. The bases are TGTGCCAGCAGCTCCAATTACAATGAGCAGTTCTTC. Translated, it gives CASSSNYNEQFF.